The present entry profiles one T cell receptor (beta chain) with its context. This sample is drawn from a study of cytomegalovirus exposure and HLA in healthy donors. With 60 Vbeta and 13 Jbeta primers, the PCR was carried out. Data came from immunoSEQ multiplex PCR; TCRdb stores just in-frame clones and leaves some out. The table has over 80,000 clones, about 70% seen once; the top ten hold about 14%. The specimen was PBMCs. The sequence was obtained from a woman in her seventies in good health and CMV-seropositive.

CDR3 sequence: CASSSKNHLWDRRTDQPQHF. Written as DNA, the CDR3 is TGTGCCAGCAGTTCCAAAAACCACCTCTGGGACAGACGCACCGATCAGCCCCAGCATTTT. The genes are TRBV28 and TRBJ1-5; 7 nucleotides line up with TRBD1. CDR3 length: 20 amino acids. Trimming took 4 bases from V and 5 from J; bases not matched to a gene: 23. In germline, CDR1 is MDHEN, CDR2 SYDVKM.